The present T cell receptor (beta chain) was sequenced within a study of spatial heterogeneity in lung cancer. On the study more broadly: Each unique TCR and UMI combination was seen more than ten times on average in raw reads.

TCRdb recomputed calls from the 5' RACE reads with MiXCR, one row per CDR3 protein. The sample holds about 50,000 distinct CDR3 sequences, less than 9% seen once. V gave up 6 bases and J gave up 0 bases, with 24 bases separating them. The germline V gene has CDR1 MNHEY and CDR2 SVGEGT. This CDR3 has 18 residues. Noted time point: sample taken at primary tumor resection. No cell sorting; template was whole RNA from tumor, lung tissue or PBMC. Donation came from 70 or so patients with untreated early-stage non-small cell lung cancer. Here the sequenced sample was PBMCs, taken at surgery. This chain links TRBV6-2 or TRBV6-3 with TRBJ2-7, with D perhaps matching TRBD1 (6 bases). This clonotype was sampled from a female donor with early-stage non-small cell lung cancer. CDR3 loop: CASRMTPARGRPSYEQYF. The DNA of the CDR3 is TGTGCCAGCAGGATGACCCCGGCCAGGGGCCGGCCCTCCTACGAGCAGTACTTC.